These 12 T cell receptor beta chains were sequenced from one sample in a study of blood T cell repertoires in COVID-19. Assay: immunoSEQ multiplex PCR; the TCRdb copy retains only in-frame clones and omits some. The sample yields about 270,000 clones, around 88% seen once. The sample comprised PBMCs or T cells enriched from blood (not recorded which). The receptors stem from a woman in her forties with acute COVID-19.

This chain joins TRBV25-1 and TRBJ1-2, with TRBD1 matching over 7 bases. The CDR3 is 18 amino acids. V was pared by 0 bases and J by 2 bases, with 12 bases of the junction left unmatched. CDR1 and CDR2 from the germline V gene are MGHDK and SYGVNS. This CDR3 is CASSEYSVGWGQNYGYTF. The CDR3 DNA reads TGTGCCAGCAGTGAATATTCTGTGGGTTGGGGACAGAACTATGGCTACACCTTC.

This clone was observed a few times. This chain links TRBV7-8 with TRBJ2-7, with 7 bases fitting TRBD2. Per germline, CDR1 SGHVS and CDR2 FQNEAQ. The V segment lost 5 bases and the J segment 3 bases; nucleotides outside the gene matches: 7. This CDR3 contains 14 residues. The CDR3 DNA sequence: TGTGCCAGCAGCCGAGCAAGCGGGAACTACGAGCAGTACGTC. It codes for CASSRASGNYEQYV.

A single count supports this clone. The chain combines TRBV7-9 with TRBJ2-6, with D possibly matching TRBD2 (5 bases). Trimming left V 6 bases short and J 0 bases short, with 12 bases between. The CDR3 is 16 residues long. The germline V gene encodes CDR1 SEHNR and CDR2 FQNEAQ (reference sequence). CDR3 nucleotide sequence: TGTGCCAGCAGACCCGGGGTGTTCTCTGGGGCCAACGTCCTGACTTTC. Amino acids: CASRPGVFSGANVLTF.

The CDR3 coding sequence is TGTGCCAGCAGCTTAGAGCCAGGGGGAGATGGCTACACCTTC. It yields the protein CASSLEPGGDGYTF. This sequence joins TRBV7-9 and TRBJ1-2; 7 positions match TRBD1. The germline V gene has CDR1 SEHNR and CDR2 FQNEAQ (reference sequence). V lost 1 base, J lost 6 bases, and 5 bases stayed unmatched. This CDR3 is 14 amino acids long.

Here the CDR3 reads CASSSLGQGLGNTIYF. Written as DNA, the CDR3 is TGTGCCAGTAGTAGCCTCGGACAGGGTTTAGGAAACACCATATATTTT. The genes are TRBV19 and TRBJ1-3; 8 nucleotides align to TRBD1. The junction had 9 bases not matched to a gene; V was cut back by 4 bases and J by 4 bases. CDR1 LNHDA and CDR2 SQIVND come from the germline V gene (reference sequence). The CDR3 extends over 16 amino acids.

The chain employs TRBV18 and TRBJ2-7; tentatively, D is TRBD1 (5 bases). Germline V CDR1 and CDR2: KGHSH, LQKENI. V lost 4 bases and J lost 5, with 18 bases in between. This CDR3 contains 15 residues. Written as DNA, the CDR3 is TGTGCCAGCTCACTTAATTATGACAGTCTCGACGAGCAGTACTTC. Translation gives CASSLNYDSLDEQYF.

The chain employs TRBV15 and TRBJ2-5; possibly TRBD1 for D (5 bases). This CDR3 region has 13 residues. Germline V gene sequence: CDR1 LNHNV, CDR2 YYDKDF (reference sequence). Trimming removed 2 bases from V and 5 bases from J, with 9 bases in between. Written as DNA, the CDR3 is TGTGCCACCAGCAGACAGGGTAGCGAGACCCAGTACTTC. It codes for CATSRQGSETQYF. The full variable domain, with the rest looked up from reference TRBV15 and TRBJ2-5, is DAMVIQNPRYQVTQFGKPVTLSCSQTLNHNVMYWYQQKSSQAPKLLFHYYDKDFNNEADTPDNFQSRRPNTSFCFLDIRSPGLGDTAMYLCATSRQGSETQYFGPGTRLLVL.

This clone was observed once. The chain joins TRBV6-5 to TRBJ1-2; 11 bases align to TRBD1. The CDR3 loop spans 14 amino acids. V shed 6 bases and J 4 bases; nucleotides not matched to a gene: 4. From germline, CDR1 is MNHEY and CDR2 SVGAGI. The CDR3 bases are TGTGCCAGCAGGGGGACAGGGGGTATCTATGGCTACACCTTC. Translated: CASRGTGGIYGYTF.

The chain joins TRBV15 to TRBJ1-6; D is uncertain. The V end was cut by 3 bases, the J end by 10 bases, with 10 bases between. The CDR3 is 13 residues long. Looked up from germline, CDR1 is LNHNV and CDR2 is YYDKDF (reference sequence). CDR3 nucleotides: TGTGCCACCAGCAGCCTTGGTGGCTCACCCCTCCACTTT. It is translated as CATSSLGGSPLHF. The full variable domain, rest sourced from reference TRBV15 and TRBJ1-6, is DAMVIQNPRYQVTQFGKPVTLSCSQTLNHNVMYWYQQKSSQAPKLLFHYYDKDFNNEADTPDNFQSRRPNTSFCFLDIRSPGLGDTAMYLCATSSLGGSPLHFGNGTRLTVT.

The chain has TRBV13 and TRBJ2-3; weak D call: TRBD1 (5 bases). The ends were cut back, 2 bases at V and 4 bases at J, with 13 bases in the middle. The CDR3 runs to 15 residues. CDR1 is PRHDT and CDR2 is FYEKMQ in the germline V gene (reference sequence). The DNA of the CDR3 is TGTGCCAGCAGCTTACCAGGGTATGGGCCAGATACGCAGTATTTT. Translating gives CASSLPGYGPDTQYF. The variable domain in full, with the rest retrieved from reference TRBV13 and TRBJ2-3, is AAGVIQSPRHLIKEKRETATLKCYPIPRHDTVYWYQQGPGQDPQFLISFYEKMQSDKGSIPDRFSAQQFSDYHSELNMSSLELGDSALYFCASSLPGYGPDTQYFGPGTRLTVL.

V is TRBV11-3 and J is TRBJ1-3; D may be TRBD1 (5 bases). Germline V gene sequence: CDR1 SGHNT, CDR2 YENEEA. The CDR3 covers 14 residues. V lost 4 bases, J lost 2 bases, and 9 bases lay in between. Here the CDR3 DNA reads TGTGCCAGCAGCTCCGGACAACCTGGAAACACCATATATTTT. Translation: CASSSGQPGNTIYF. Full variable domain (rest looked up from reference TRBV11-3 and TRBJ1-3): EAGVVQSPRYKIIEKKQPVAFWCNPISGHNTLYWYLQNLGQGPELLIRYENEEAVDDSQLPKDRFSAERLKGVDSTLKIQPAELGDSAVYLCASSSGQPGNTIYFGEGSWLTVV.

V gene TRBV30 combines with J gene TRBJ2-1, with TRBD1 as a possible D gene (5 bases). V gave up 8 bases and J gave up 9 bases, with 20 bases separating them. There are 13 residues in the CDR3. Per germline, CDR1 GTSNPN and CDR2 SVGIG (reference sequence). CDR3 bases: TGTGCCATAAGTGTTCTAGTGCAGGGTGAGCAGTTCTTC. Its translation is CAISVLVQGEQFF. Drawing the rest from reference TRBV30 and TRBJ2-1, the complete variable domain is SQTIHQWPATLVQPVGSPLSLECTVEGTSNPNLYWYRQAAGRGLQLLFYSVGIGQISSEVPQNLSASRPQDRQFILSSKKLLLSDSGFYLCAISVLVQGEQFFGPGTRLTVL.